This T cell receptor (beta chain) was observed in a study of T cells in Graves' hyperthyroidism and ophthalmopathy (dated by TCRdb to between 2018 and 2021). Regarding the research as a whole: A discovery cohort of roughly 96 patients, 43 with Graves' ophthalmopathy and more than 55 with stable Graves' hyperthyroidism, was used to find distinguishing TCR V-J signatures. In several Graves' hyperthyroidism patients, the study also compared T-cell repertoires from thyroid tissue with T-cell repertoires from blood. Prospective prediction of ophthalmopathy was tested in an independent validation cohort of fewer than 20 hyperthyroidism patients and roughly 16 patients who later progressed to ophthalmopathy. According to the paper, TCR Vbeta CDR3 sequencing was carried out on about 140 peripheral blood samples, which came from around 43 ophthalmopathy, roughly 75 hyperthyroidism and roughly 17 progressor patients. After blood sampling, hyperthyroidism patients were treated with methimazole at a starting dose of 30 mg daily, and ophthalmopathy patients were treated with high-dose intravenous methylprednisolone. For training and testing, the 110 or so patients in the discovery cohort were randomly divided in a 7:3 ratio.

Summary of the overall study and its limitations: In cross-validation, a model built on a 13 V-J signature told ophthalmopathy apart from stable hyperthyroidism with 87.88% sensitivity and 81% to 82% specificity, and in testing the same model reached 80%/75%. In validation, the model predicted progression to ophthalmopathy with approximately 71% sensitivity and around 72% specificity, a median of about 6.7 months before onset. Most expanded thyroid clonotypes (frequency above 0.001) were also detected in blood, a finding suggesting that blood repertoires may reflect thyroid immune responses. Sample size was not statistically predetermined, and blinding of investigators to group allocation was not performed.

Exclusion was applied to patients with uncontrolled infections, other autoimmune diseases, pregnancy or lactation. Diagnoses relied on clinical symptoms, serum thyroxine and TRAb, thyroid ultrasound and orbital computed tomography. Trizol reagent was used to extract total RNA, and RNA quality was then checked on an Agilent 2100 Bioanalyzer. In this sample, this clonotype turned up a few times. Its antigen remains unidentified. No much larger clone is present one base from it, and per-base qualities are unavailable. The TCR beta CDR3 regions were amplified from RNA transcripts. The TCR CDR3 was subjected to a first round of RT-PCR using the HTBI primer set and the Qiagen OneStep RT-PCR kit. The libraries were constructed in a second round of multiplex PCR and then size-selected and purified. The libraries were sequenced on an Illumina HiSeq2000 using paired-end 100 bp reads. In the authors' own workflow: Raw data were processed with SOAPnuke, discarding reads with adapters, uncalled bases, mean Phred below 15, or no exact constant-primer or identifier match. High-quality paired reads were merged with COPE v1.2.5, and unique nucleotide sequences were defined as clonotypes. MiTCR v1.1 was used to align clonotypes to the IMGT TRBV, TRBD and TRBJ reference segments. Only V-J combinations with frequency above 0.0001, covering 99.2% of repertoires, were analysed. The TCS score was defined as F50 (clonal expansion) divided by E x V (chaos), with BLOSUM62-based TCRdist calculated between CDR3 peptides within each V-J. Welch's t-statistics and random forest reduced 500 to 650 V-J features to 13, which were used in a naive Bayes classifier (R e1071). The Morisita-Horn index was used to measure how similar the thyroid and blood repertoires were. The public reads were quality trimmed at Q25 with fastp and then assembled into clones with MiXCR by TCRdb, keeping productive beta chains. Every distinct CDR3 protein forms one entry, paired with its most common genes and DNA. These V and J calls are TCRdb output, not the study's own analysis. Within this sample are hundreds of thousands of distinct CDR3 sequences, with 45% of them counted one time only. Of the sample, roughly 6.5% falls within the top ten clones.

The sample was peripheral blood or thyroid tissue (not recorded which). This receptor was identified in an adult man with Graves' disease, either hyperthyroidism or ophthalmopathy (not recorded which).

The nucleotide sequence reads as follows: TGTGCCAGCAGTCCCGCGGGGAGTTTTGAAAAACTGTTTTTT. It is translated as CASSPAGSFEKLFF. The receptor chain draws on TRBV12-3 or TRBV12-4 and TRBJ1-4, with the D gene not confidently named. Between the V and J ends, shortened by 5 bases and 7 bases respectively, the junction contains 14 bases. The cysteine opens and the phenylalanine closes a CDR3 of 14 amino acids. Of the read, only the CDR3 DNA is kept; its 42 bases are in frame from base 1.